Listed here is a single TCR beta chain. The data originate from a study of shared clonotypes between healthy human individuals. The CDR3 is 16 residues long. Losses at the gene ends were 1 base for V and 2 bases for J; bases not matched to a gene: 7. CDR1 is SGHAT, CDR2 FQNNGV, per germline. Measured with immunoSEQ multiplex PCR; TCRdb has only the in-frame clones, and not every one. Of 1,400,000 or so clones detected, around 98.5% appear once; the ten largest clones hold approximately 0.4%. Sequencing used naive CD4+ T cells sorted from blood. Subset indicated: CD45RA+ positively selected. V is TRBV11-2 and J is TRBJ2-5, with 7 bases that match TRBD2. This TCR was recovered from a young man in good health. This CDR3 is CASSLVPSGFQETQYF. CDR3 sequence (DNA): TGTGCCAGCAGCTTAGTACCTAGCGGATTTCAAGAGACCCAGTACTTC.